This TCR beta chain comes out of a study of blood T cell repertoires in COVID-19. Study overall: Italy, Spain and the United States were the sources of the convalescent and acute COVID-19 samples. PBMCs, B-cell-depleted T cells, or T cells provided the cDNA or gDNA that made up the material.

In the original processing: Amplified reference gene primers provided the basis for estimating nucleated cell counts. This table comes from immunoSEQ multiplex PCR, and its TCRdb copy is limited to in-frame clones, with some not included. D and trimming were read from the DNA, whereas the V and J calls and clone size are those reported in that table. The data hold about 51,000 clones, with roughly 84% observed a single time. With 3 bases removed from V and 8 bases from J, the gap between germline ends came to 23 bases. This CDR3 region has 17 residues. CDR1 is SGHTA and CDR2 is FQGNSA in the germline V gene.

This sequence originates from a man aged 50-59 years with acute or convalescent COVID-19. Sequencing was carried out using peripheral blood. The chain links TRBV7-2 to TRBJ2-1; maybe TRBD1 (8 bases). The CDR3 region is CASSFGTGGVGGDEQFF. CDR3 in DNA: TGTGCCAGCAGCTTTGGAACAGGGGGGGTCGGCGGGGATGAGCAGTTCTTC.